The 2 T cell receptor beta chains below all came from one sample that was sequenced in a study of blood T cell repertoires in COVID-19. The data were produced by immunoSEQ multiplex PCR, yet TCRdb's version contains in-frame clones alone and is incomplete. Among 55,000 to 75,000 clones listed, roughly 75% were seen once. Sample: peripheral blood. The receptors originated from a human donor in a cohort sampled during active COVID-19.

The rearrangement uses TRBV15 and TRBJ2-5; D may be TRBD2 (5 bases). V gave up 1 base and J gave up 4 bases, with 16 bases separating them. The CDR3 has 16 amino acids. The V gene's germline CDR1 is LNHNV and CDR2 YYDKDF (reference sequence). CDR3 coding DNA: TGTGCCACCAGCAGAGGTCCTGGCATTGAGGGAGAGACCCAGTACTTC. Its translation is CATSRGPGIEGETQYF. The full variable domain, its missing parts supplied by reference TRBV15 and TRBJ2-5, is DAMVIQNPRYQVTQFGKPVTLSCSQTLNHNVMYWYQQKSSQAPKLLFHYYDKDFNNEADTPDNFQSRRPNTSFCFLDIRSPGLGDTAMYLCATSRGPGIEGETQYFGPGTRLLVL.

The chain links TRBV5-1 to TRBJ1-4, with D perhaps matching TRBD1 (6 bases). CDR3 length equals 14 residues. Germline loops: CDR1 SGHRS, CDR2 YFSETQ. Trimming removed 4 bases at V and 8 bases at J, with 15 bases between. CDR3 DNA: TGCGCCAGCAGCGAACAGGGTCCGGGGGAAAAACTGTTTTTT. Its translation: CASSEQGPGEKLFF.